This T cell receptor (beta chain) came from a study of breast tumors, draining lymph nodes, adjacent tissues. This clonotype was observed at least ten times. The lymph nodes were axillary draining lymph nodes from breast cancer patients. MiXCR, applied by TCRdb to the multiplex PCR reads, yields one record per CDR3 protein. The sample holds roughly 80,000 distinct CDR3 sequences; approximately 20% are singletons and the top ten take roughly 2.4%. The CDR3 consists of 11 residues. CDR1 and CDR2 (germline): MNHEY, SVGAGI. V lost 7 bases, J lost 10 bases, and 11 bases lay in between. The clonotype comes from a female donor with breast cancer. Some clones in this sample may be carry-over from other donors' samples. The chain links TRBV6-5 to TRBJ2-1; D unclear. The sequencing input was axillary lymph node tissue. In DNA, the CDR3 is TGTGCCAGCACCTACAGTGGGGAGCAGTTCTTC. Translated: CASTYSGEQFF.